These 31 T cell receptor beta chains originate from one sample sequenced in a study of cytomegalovirus exposure and HLA in healthy donors (dated 2017 in TCRdb). Libraries were made using the immunoSEQ multiplex PCR assay. For the multiplex PCR, a mixture combining 60 forward primers for TCR Vbeta segments and 13 reverse primers for TCR Jbeta segments was used. As stored in TCRdb, this immuneACCESS dataset retains in-frame rearrangements with V and J assigned. A fraction of the clones does not appear; measured against another copy, unresolved V genes explain less than half of the discrepancy, and the remainder lacks a known reason. The sample table shows around 150,000 clones, and around 80% are seen once. The biggest ten clones account for around 6.5% of the sample. The material sequenced was PBMCs. The receptors derive from a male donor in good health and CMV-seropositive.

This rearrangement joins TRBV12-5 to TRBJ2-3; perhaps TRBD2 as D (5 bases). Germline V gene sequence: CDR1 LGHNT, CDR2 FRNRAP. The CDR3 consists of 12 residues. Trimming shortened V by 4 bases and J by 3 bases, and 5 bases separated the two germline ends. The DNA of the CDR3 is TGTGCTAGTGGTTCGGGAACAGATACGCAGTATTTT. It encodes CASGSGTDTQYF.

This sequence joins TRBV9 and TRBJ1-4; possibly TRBD1 for D (5 bases). The CDR3 loop spans 15 amino acids. Germline V gene data show CDR1 as SGDLS and CDR2 as YYNGEE. V gave up 0 bases and J gave up 7 bases, with 13 bases separating them. This CDR3 is CASSVGTQGSEKLFF. In DNA, the CDR3 is TGTGCCAGCAGCGTAGGCACGCAGGGCAGTGAAAAACTGTTTTTT. Complete variable domain (other parts from reference TRBV9 and TRBJ1-4): DSGVTQTPKHLITATGQRVTLRCSPRSGDLSVYWYQQSLDQGLQFLIQYYNGEERAKGNILERFSAQQFPDLHSELNLSSLELGDSALYFCASSVGTQGSEKLFFGSGTQLSVL.

This chain joins TRBV27 and TRBJ1-5; 8 bases align to TRBD1. From germline, CDR1 is MNHEY and CDR2 SMNVEV (reference sequence). V lost 5 bases to trimming and J lost 2 bases; unmatched junction nucleotides: 8. CDR3 length: 16 residues. CDR3: CASSPLDRGGNQPQHF. The CDR3 DNA is TGTGCCAGCAGTCCCCTCGACAGGGGCGGCAATCAGCCCCAGCATTTT.

This clone was seen just once. The gene calls are TRBV29-1 and TRBJ2-1; perhaps TRBD2 as D (6 bases). In germline, CDR1 is SQVTM, CDR2 ANQGSEA. V was pared by 7 bases and J by 8 bases, with 9 bases between. The CDR3 runs to 10 residues. CDR3 sequence: CSGGEDEQFF. Here the CDR3 DNA reads TGCAGCGGGGGGGAGGATGAGCAGTTCTTC.

J is TRBJ2-7 and V is TRBV6-1; 9 positions match TRBD2. The V gene's germline CDR1 is MNHNS and CDR2 SASEGT. This CDR3 contains 15 residues. Losses at the gene ends were 4 bases for V and 3 bases for J; bases not matched to a gene: 7. DNA of the CDR3: TGTGCCAGCAGTGGTTGGACTAGCGCCTACTACGAGCAGTACTTC. Translating gives CASSGWTSAYYEQYF.

The gene calls are TRBV27 and TRBJ1-2, with a weak D call TRBD1 (6 bases). Germline loops: CDR1 MNHEY, CDR2 SMNVEV (reference sequence). V dropped 0 bases and J dropped 6 bases, with 11 bases sitting between them. The CDR3 extends over 14 amino acids. CDR3 in amino acids: CASSLSTGLDGYTF. The CDR3 bases are TGTGCCAGCAGTTTATCGACAGGCCTAGATGGCTACACCTTC.

On this clone itself: The same CDR3 is also encoded by other DNA sequences in this sample. The V call is TRBV5-5, the J call TRBJ1-1; tentative D call: TRBD1 (6 bases). The CDR3 totals 13 residues. Germline assignment: CDR1 SGHKS and CDR2 YYEKEE (reference sequence). The V end lost 4 bases, the J end lost 1 base, and 8 bases lay between the germline ends. The CDR3 nucleotides are TGTGCCAGCAGCCCGACAGGGAACACTGAAGCTTTCTTT. It translates to CASSPTGNTEAFF.

The V call is TRBV4-1, the J call TRBJ2-7, with 7 bases matching TRBD2. The CDR3 runs 15 residues. Germline V gene data show CDR1 as MGHRA and CDR2 as YSYEKL. Trimming cost V 0 bases and J 6 bases; bases outside gene matches: 8. CDR3 in DNA: TGCGCCAGCAGCCAAGAAGGAGCGGGAAGGGGCGAGCAGTACTTC. This translates into CASSQEGAGRGEQYF.

This clone appeared a few times. The chain employs TRBV19 and TRBJ1-5; D call uncertain. The germline gives CDR1 LNHDA, CDR2 SQIVND (reference sequence). V lost 2 bases and J 0 bases, leaving 8 bases between the germline ends. This CDR3 has 15 amino acids. The CDR3 loop reads CASSISHYSNQPQHF. Here the CDR3 DNA reads TGTGCCAGTAGTATAAGCCACTATAGCAATCAGCCCCAGCATTTT.

V is TRBV9 and J is TRBJ1-6, with a tentative D call TRBD1 (5 bases). CDR3 length equals 16 residues. V lost 4 bases, J lost 5 bases, and 16 bases lay in between. Germline V gene lookup returns CDR1 SGDLS and CDR2 YYNGEE. In DNA form, the CDR3 reads TGTGCCAGCAGCACTCGCGGAGACAGAAATAATTCACCCCTCCACTTT. Its translation is CASSTRGDRNNSPLHF.

The genes are TRBV4-1 and TRBJ1-5; 8 bases agree with TRBD1. Germline assignment: CDR1 MGHRA and CDR2 YSYEKL. The CDR3 is made up of 15 amino acids. Unmatched junction bases numbered 5, after V lost 3 bases and J lost 4 bases. CDR3 bases: TGCGCCAGCAGCCAGGGTGACAGGGGAAATCAGCCCCAGCATTTT. This codes for CASSQGDRGNQPQHF.

V is TRBV27 and J is TRBJ1-6; 7 nucleotides align to TRBD1. This CDR3 has 17 amino acids. With V trimmed by 3 bases and J by 0 bases, 5 bases remained unmatched. CDR1 is MNHEY and CDR2 is SMNVEV in the germline V gene (reference sequence). The CDR3: CASSFPQGSSYNSPLHF. The CDR3, as DNA: TGTGCCAGCAGTTTCCCACAGGGGAGCTCCTATAATTCACCCCTCCACTTT.

The chain recombines TRBV27 with TRBJ2-5; 13 bases are shared with TRBD2. The J call may be wrong; the DNA end is better matched by TRBJ2-7. The CDR3 loop spans 15 amino acids. CDR1 is MNHEY and CDR2 is SMNVEV in the germline V gene (reference sequence). The CDR3 loop reads CASSPRLAGGHEQYF. The CDR3 DNA sequence: TGTGCCAGCAGTCCTAGACTAGCGGGAGGTCACGAGCAGTACTTC.

This rearrangement joins TRBV5-1 to TRBJ2-7; D gene uncertain. The CDR3 spans 15 residues. With 0 bases removed from V and 2 bases from J, the gap between germline ends came to 12 bases. CDR1 and CDR2 (germline): SGHRS, YFSETQ. CDR3: CASSLVAEPTYEQYF. DNA of the CDR3: TGCGCCAGCAGCTTGGTGGCAGAACCGACCTACGAGCAGTACTTC.

The chain carries TRBV7-2 and TRBJ2-7, with a tentative D call TRBD1 (8 bases). The CDR3 covers 16 residues. Trimming pared 7 bases from V and 0 bases from J, leaving 19 bases between. Germline V gene lookup returns CDR1 SGHTA and CDR2 FQGNSA. The DNA for the CDR3 is TGTGCCAGCACCGGACAGGGAGGGTTGAGCTCCTACGAGCAGTACTTC. Its translation is CASTGQGGLSSYEQYF.

This clone was counted once. The genes are TRBV18 and TRBJ1-1, with 11 bases aligning to TRBD1. In germline, CDR1 is KGHSH, CDR2 LQKENI. With 3 bases clipped from V and 5 bases from J, the junction kept 8 bases outside the gene matches. This CDR3 spans 16 amino acids. In nucleotides, the CDR3 is TGTGCCAGCTCACCGGCGGACAGGGGGCGGAGGACTGAAGCTTTCTTT. Translating gives CASSPADRGRRTEAFF.

A few counts support this clone. With a far larger clone one base away, a read error is the likely cause. This rearrangement joins TRBV6-5 to TRBJ2-7, with 9 bases fitting TRBD2. The CDR3 is 15 residues long. Germline V gene sequence: CDR1 MNHEY, CDR2 SVGAGI. The CDR3 DNA follows: TGTGCCAGCCGTTACCGGCGGGAGGGCCTCCACGAGCAGTACTTC. The encoded protein is CASRYRREGLHEQYF.

The rearrangement uses TRBV30 and TRBJ1-1; D might be TRBD1 (6 bases). V gave up 0 bases and J gave up 8 bases, with 13 bases separating them. The CDR3 is made up of 13 amino acids. Germline CDR1 reads GTSNPN; CDR2 reads SVGIG (reference sequence). This CDR3 is CAWSVGGAREAFF. CDR3 sequence (DNA): TGTGCCTGGAGTGTAGGGGGGGCGAGAGAAGCTTTCTTT. Combining the CDR3 with reference TRBV30 and TRBJ1-1 gives the whole variable domain SQTIHQWPATLVQPVGSPLSLECTVEGTSNPNLYWYRQAAGRGLQLLFYSVGIGQISSEVPQNLSASRPQDRQFILSSKKLLLSDSGFYLCAWSVGGAREAFFGQGTRLTVV.

The chain joins TRBV7-2 to TRBJ2-5; 8 nucleotides line up with TRBD2. This CDR3 is built from 15 residues. V dropped 3 bases and J dropped 3; count of bases not matched to a gene: 6. Germline V lookup: CDR1 SGHTA, CDR2 FQGNSA. The CDR3 nucleotides are TGTGCCAGCAGCTTCCGACTAGCGCGGGAAGAGACCCAGTACTTC. Translating gives CASSFRLAREETQYF.

This clone has only a few counts. This sequence joins TRBV5-4 and TRBJ2-7; 7 bases are a match to TRBD1. Germline assignment: CDR1 SGHNT and CDR2 YYREEE (reference sequence). CDR3 length: 12 amino acids. V was pared by 5 bases and J by 6 bases, with 5 bases of the junction left unmatched. For the CDR3, the DNA is TGTGCCAGCAGGTGGACAGGCGGCGAGCAGTACTTC. It specifies CASRWTGGEQYF. Combining the CDR3 with reference TRBV5-4 and TRBJ2-7 gives the whole variable domain ETGVTQSPTHLIKTRGQQVTLRCSSQSGHNTVSWYQQALGQGPQFIFQYYREEENGRGNFPPRFSGLQFPNYSSELNVNALELDDSALYLCASRWTGGEQYFGPGTRLTVT.

V gene TRBV4-1 combines with J gene TRBJ2-5, with no clear D. This CDR3 spans 15 amino acids. The V end lost 6 bases, the J end lost 1 base, and 15 bases lay between the germline ends. Looked up from germline, CDR1 is MGHRA and CDR2 is YSYEKL. Here the CDR3 reads CASSQTSTGQETQYF. The CDR3 DNA reads TGCGCCAGCAGTCAAACTTCTACCGGCCAAGAGACCCAGTACTTC.

The CDR3 DNA sequence: TGTGCCAGCAGCTCATATCCTGCAGCGAACACCGGGGAGCTGTTTTTT. Protein product: CASSSYPAANTGELFF. The rearrangement joins TRBV7-6 to TRBJ2-2; no definite D call. The CDR3 contains 16 residues. V was cut by 4 bases and J by 0 bases, with 12 bases left in between. The germline CDR1 and CDR2 sequences are SGHVS and FNYEAQ.

The genes are TRBV11-3 and TRBJ1-1; 7 nucleotides agree with TRBD1. This CDR3 comprises 12 residues. The V segment lost 5 bases and the J segment 8 bases; nucleotides outside the gene matches: 5. CDR1 is SGHNT, CDR2 YENEEA, per germline. In nucleotides, the CDR3 is TGTGCCAGCAGCCCGGGGACAGTCGAAGCTTTCTTT. It specifies CASSPGTVEAFF. Full variable domain (remainder filled in from reference TRBV11-3 and TRBJ1-1): EAGVVQSPRYKIIEKKQPVAFWCNPISGHNTLYWYLQNLGQGPELLIRYENEEAVDDSQLPKDRFSAERLKGVDSTLKIQPAELGDSAVYLCASSPGTVEAFFGQGTRLTVV.

About this clone itself: Sequence at one end of the junction differs from germline and may be a read error. The chain links TRBV6-5 to TRBJ2-7; TRBD1 agrees at 7 bases. Germline CDR1 MNHEY, CDR2 SVGAGI. The CDR3 length is 15 residues. CDR3 bases: TGTGCCAGCAGTTACTCGTGGACAGGACACTACGGGCAGTACTTC. Protein: CASSYSWTGHYGQYF.

The chain combines TRBV7-8 with TRBJ1-6; no reliable D call. Between the trimmed V and J ends, which lost 5 bases and 14 bases, there was a span of 16 bases. Germline CDR1 and CDR2: SGHVS and FQNEAQ. The CDR3 is made up of 13 amino acids. Here the CDR3 DNA reads TGTGCCAGCAGCACCAGCGGACCTGGGGCCCTCCACTTT. It specifies CASSTSGPGALHF.

The rearrangement joins TRBV7-9 to TRBJ2-7; D not certain. Trimming left V 1 base short and J 1 base short, with 5 bases between. Germline CDR1 reads SEHNR; CDR2 reads FQNEAQ (reference sequence). CDR3 length: 13 residues. For the CDR3, the DNA is TGTGCCAGCAGCTTAGTTCTTTCCTACGAGCAGTACTTC. It yields the protein CASSLVLSYEQYF. The full variable domain, rest sourced from reference TRBV7-9 and TRBJ2-7, is DTGVSQNPRHKITKRGQNVTFRCDPISEHNRLYWYRQTLGQGPEFLTYFQNEAQLEKSRLLSDRFSAERPKGSFSTLEIQRTEQGDSAMYLCASSLVLSYEQYFGPGTRLTVT.

The CDR3 bases are TGTGCCAGCTCACCCCCGACAGTCTCCTACGAGCAGTACTTC. Its translation is CASSPPTVSYEQYF. V usage is TRBV18 and J usage is TRBJ2-5, with TRBD1 as a possible D gene (5 bases). The J call may be incorrect, as the DNA end agrees better with TRBJ2-7. Germline loops: CDR1 KGHSH, CDR2 LQKENI. The CDR3 contains 14 residues.

V is TRBV27 and J is TRBJ2-3; 8 nucleotides line up with TRBD2. The V and J ends lost 7 bases and 4 bases, in that order; junction bases with no gene match: 13. CDR1 is MNHEY and CDR2 is SMNVEV in the germline V gene (reference sequence). CDR3 length equals 16 residues. The CDR3 spells CASNRVAPAGADTQYF. In nucleotides, the CDR3 is TGTGCCAGCAATAGGGTCGCGCCAGCGGGGGCAGATACGCAGTATTTT.

J is TRBJ1-2 and V is TRBV27, with D maybe TRBD1 (6 bases). Trimming stripped 3 bases from V and 4 bases from J, with 15 bases between. The CDR3 consists of 15 residues. Per the germline V gene, CDR1 is MNHEY and CDR2 is SMNVEV (reference sequence). CDR3 bases: TGTGCCAGCAGTTTGCTGGCCGGGACAATCTATGGCTACACCTTC. Amino acid sequence: CASSLLAGTIYGYTF.

The gene calls are TRBV4-1 and TRBJ1-5; D gene ambiguous. The CDR3 has 16 residues. The germline gives CDR1 MGHRA, CDR2 YSYEKL. Trimming removed 0 bases from V and 2 bases from J, with 11 bases in between. CDR3 bases: TGCGCCAGCAGCCAAGAGCATTTAGCCGGCAATCAGCCCCAGCATTTT. It specifies CASSQEHLAGNQPQHF.

The CDR3 sequence is CSVEDLEDRVTDTQYF. Here the CDR3 DNA reads TGCAGCGTTGAAGATTTGGAGGACAGGGTCACAGATACGCAGTATTTT. The chain combines TRBV29-1 with TRBJ2-3, with 8 bases identical to TRBD1. Germline V gene sequence: CDR1 SQVTM, CDR2 ANQGSEA. CDR3 size: 16 residues. V was clipped by 0 bases and J by 2 bases; unmatched bases: 7.